These T cell receptor beta chains were read from a single sample in a study of blood T cell repertoires in COVID-19. Assay: immunoSEQ multiplex PCR; the TCRdb copy retains only in-frame clones and omits some. The sample lists about 150,000 clones, approximately 90% seen once, with around 1.6% in the top ten. Sequencing was performed on peripheral blood. The receptor set was obtained from a human donor in a cohort sampled during active COVID-19. Each CDR3 is given with its conserved first and last residue. The D gene is left open where the match is weak. The size of a clone is reported for some rows only, either as once, few or many, or as a class for expanded clones.

size	V	D	J	CDR3	DNA
NA	TRBV10-3	TRBD1	TRBJ2-2	CAISEFGQGAGELFF	TGTGCCATCAGTGAATTTGGGCAGGGGGCCGGGGAGCTGTTTTTT
NA	TRBV3-1/TRBV3-2	TRBD1	TRBJ1-2	CASSLGDRGYGYTF	TGTGCCAGCAGCCTAGGGGACAGGGGTTATGGCTACACCTTC
NA	TRBV27	NA	TRBJ1-1	CASSSTGSATEAFF	TGTGCCAGCAGTTCTACCGGGAGCGCAACGGAAGCTTTCTTT
NA	TRBV15	TRBD1	TRBJ2-5	CATSRHRGNQKTQYF	TGTGCCACCAGCAGACACAGGGGGAACCAAAAGACCCAGTACTTC
NA	TRBV7-8	TRBD1	TRBJ1-4	CASSSYRGPNEKLFF	TGTGCCAGCAGCTCATACAGGGGACCTAATGAAAAACTGTTTTTT
NA	TRBV30	NA	TRBJ2-3	CAWTPLLGQGTDTQYF	TGTGCCTGGACCCCCTTACTAGGTCAGGGCACAGATACGCAGTATTTT
NA	TRBV19	NA	TRBJ1-4	CASSRNRATNEKLFF	TGTGCCAGTAGTAGAAACAGGGCAACTAATGAAAAACTGTTTTTT
NA	TRBV27	TRBD1	TRBJ1-4	CASSYPPYRGDEKLFF	TGTGCCAGCAGTTATCCCCCCTACAGGGGTGATGAAAAACTGTTTTTT
once	TRBV2	NA	TRBJ1-3	CASRADGRNTIYF	TGTGCCAGCAGGGCCGACGGGAGAAACACCATATATTTT
NA	TRBV11-2	NA	TRBJ1-6	CASSSSDGFNSPLHF	TGTGCCAGCAGCTCAAGCGACGGCTTCAATTCACCCCTCCACTTT
NA	TRBV6-5	NA	TRBJ2-5	CASRTVSVETQYF	TGTGCCAGCAGGACTGTGAGTGTGGAGACCCAGTACTTC
NA	TRBV7-3	NA	TRBJ2-3	CASSLGGAGGDTQYF	TGTGCCAGCAGCTTAGGGGGGGCTGGTGGAGATACGCAGTATTTT
NA	TRBV10-3	NA	TRBJ1-4	CAIRRGQGNEKLFF	TGTGCCATCAGGAGGGGACAAGGTAATGAAAAACTGTTTTTT
NA	TRBV11-3	TRBD2	TRBJ2-3	CASSLGTSAGDTQYF	TGTGCCAGCAGCTTAGGGACTAGCGCGGGAGATACGCAGTATTTT
NA	TRBV24-1	TRBD1	TRBJ2-3	CATSLTGDADTQYF	TGTGCCACCAGTCTTACAGGGGACGCAGATACGCAGTATTTT
NA	TRBV5-1	TRBD2	TRBJ2-3	CASSLVAGGAPTDTQYF	TGCGCCAGCAGCTTGGTAGCGGGGGGGGCCCCCACAGATACGCAGTATTTT
NA	TRBV24-1	TRBD1	TRBJ2-5	CATSDPTGTGQETQYF	TGTGCCACCAGTGACCCGACCGGGACAGGCCAAGAGACCCAGTACTTC
once	TRBV4-2	NA	TRBJ1-2	CATRGRTNYGYTF	TGTGCCACGCGAGGCCGGACTAACTATGGCTACACCTTC
NA	TRBV2	TRBD1	TRBJ2-7	CASSHPGTASSYEQYF	TGTGCCAGCAGTCATCCCGGGACAGCGAGCTCCTACGAGCAGTACTTC
NA	TRBV27	TRBD2	TRBJ2-1	CASRDLAGGINEQFF	TGTGCCAGCAGGGATTTAGCGGGGGGGATCAATGAGCAGTTCTTC
NA	TRBV12-2	NA	TRBJ1-1	CASRLEEQGARENTEAFF	TGTGCAAGTCGCTTAGAGGAGCAGGGGGCGCGAGAAAACACTGAAGCTTTCTTT
NA	TRBV11-2	TRBD1	TRBJ2-4	CASSLDLRDRGVKAKNIQYF	TGTGCCAGCAGCTTAGATCTCCGGGACAGGGGCGTGAAAGCCAAAAACATTCAGTACTTC
NA	TRBV7-9	NA	TRBJ2-5	CASSLKPGLKETQYF	TGTGCCAGCAGCTTAAAGCCGGGACTCAAAGAGACCCAGTACTTC
NA	TRBV7-8	NA	TRBJ1-2	CASSMVQINYGYTF	TGTGCCAGCAGCATGGTACAGATTAACTATGGCTACACCTTC
NA	TRBV27	TRBD2	TRBJ2-3	CASSFGGGIGDTQYF	TGTGCCAGCAGTTTCGGCGGGGGGATTGGAGATACGCAGTATTTT
NA	TRBV5-6	NA	TRBJ2-3	CASSLPGAFPSTDTQYF	TGTGCCAGCAGCTTGCCAGGGGCCTTCCCTAGCACAGATACGCAGTATTTT
NA	TRBV19	TRBD1	TRBJ2-2	CASSFRTGRNTGELFF	TGTGCCAGTAGTTTCCGGACAGGTCGAAACACCGGGGAGCTGTTTTTT
once	TRBV5-6	NA	TRBJ1-1	CASSLVPGLLTEAFF	TGTGCCAGCAGCTTGGTCCCGGGATTGTTAACTGAAGCTTTCTTT
once	TRBV5-1	TRBD1	TRBJ2-7	CASSLRTGVDEQYF	TGCGCCAGCAGCTTGAGGACAGGGGTCGACGAGCAGTACTTC
NA	TRBV19	TRBD2	TRBJ2-2	CASSKEGGASGGPNTGELFF	TGTGCCAGTAGTAAAGAGGGGGGAGCTAGCGGGGGCCCGAACACCGGGGAGCTGTTTTTT
NA	TRBV14	NA	TRBJ1-6	CASSPGGRNSPLHF	TGTGCCAGCAGCCCGGGGGGGAGAAATTCACCCCTCCACTTT
once	TRBV7-2	NA	TRBJ1-2	CASSPQGNLYYGYTF	TGTGCCAGCAGTCCACAGGGTAACTTGTACTATGGCTACACCTTC
NA	TRBV13	NA	TRBJ1-1	CASSLESMNTEAFF	TGTGCCAGCAGCTTAGAGAGCATGAACACTGAAGCTTTCTTT
NA	TRBV5-1	NA	TRBJ2-7	CASSFRQGFSYEQYF	TGCGCCAGCAGCTTCCGGCAGGGCTTCTCCTACGAGCAGTACTTC
NA	TRBV6-1	TRBD2	TRBJ2-3	CASSEGLASDTQYF	TGTGCCAGCAGTGAAGGACTAGCATCAGATACGCAGTATTTT
NA	TRBV27	TRBD2	TRBJ2-1	CASSSRSGGDEQFF	TGTGCCAGCAGTTCTCGTAGCGGGGGGGATGAGCAGTTCTTC
once	TRBV7-6	NA	TRBJ2-1	CASSVRAGSSYNEQFF	TGTGCCAGCAGCGTACGGGCGGGGAGCTCCTACAATGAGCAGTTCTTC
once	TRBV7-9	NA	TRBJ1-1	CASSLDYTEAFF	TGTGCCAGCAGCTTAGACTACACTGAAGCTTTCTTT
once	TRBV19	TRBD1	TRBJ2-6	CASSLGQGTGANVLTF	TGTGCCAGTAGTCTAGGACAGGGGACCGGGGCCAACGTCCTGACTTTC
NA	TRBV29-1	NA	TRBJ1-1	CSVTQTASRLNTEAFF	TGCAGCGTCACCCAGACAGCCTCAAGATTAAACACTGAAGCTTTCTTT
NA	TRBV4-2	NA	TRBJ1-6	CASTLLGGDSPLHF	TGTGCCAGCACGCTCCTCGGCGGGGATTCACCCCTCCACTTT
NA	TRBV7-9	TRBD1	TRBJ1-2	CASSPGGIGYGYTF	TGTGCCAGCAGCCCAGGGGGCATCGGCTATGGCTACACCTTC
few	TRBV5-1	NA	TRBJ1-2	CASSFGAGGANYGYTF	TGCGCCAGCAGCTTTGGGGCGGGGGGCGCGAACTATGGCTACACCTTC
NA	TRBV2	TRBD1	TRBJ1-4	CASRGQGGGEKLFF	TGTGCCAGCAGAGGACAGGGGGGAGGTGAAAAACTGTTTTTT
NA	TRBV19	NA	TRBJ1-1	CASSIHLVWGLSMNTEAFF	TGTGCCAGTAGTATCCATTTGGTTTGGGGGCTCTCCATGAACACTGAAGCTTTCTTT
NA	TRBV11-2	NA	TRBJ1-5	CASSETGNQPQHF	TGTGCCAGCAGCGAGACGGGAAATCAGCCCCAGCATTTT
NA	TRBV4-1	NA	TRBJ1-1	CASSQPTGNTEAFF	TGCGCCAGCAGCCAACCTACAGGGAACACTGAAGCTTTCTTT
NA	TRBV7-8	NA	TRBJ1-1	CASSLDSRGKGEAFF	TGTGCCAGCAGCTTAGATTCCAGGGGCAAGGGTGAAGCTTTCTTT
NA	TRBV6-5	TRBD1	TRBJ1-1	CASRVAGTVAFF	TGTGCCAGCCGCGTAGCGGGGACAGTCGCTTTCTTT
NA	TRBV3-1/TRBV3-2	NA	TRBJ2-3	CASSHDRGISSTDTQYF	TGTGCCAGCAGCCATGACCGGGGGATCTCTAGCACAGATACGCAGTATTTT
NA	TRBV10-2	TRBD2	TRBJ2-1	CASSGRTSGGPYNEQFF	TGCGCCAGCAGTGGGAGGACTAGCGGGGGACCCTACAATGAGCAGTTCTTC
NA	TRBV4-2	NA	TRBJ2-7	CASSQAALGAGSYEQYF	TGTGCCAGCAGCCAAGCGGCCTTAGGGGCGGGGTCCTACGAGCAGTACTTC
NA	TRBV29-1	NA	TRBJ2-7	CSVANYEQYF	TGCAGCGTTGCTAACTACGAGCAGTACTTC
NA	TRBV19	NA	TRBJ1-2	CASSRRNRDYGYTF	TGTGCCAGTAGTAGGCGAAACAGGGACTATGGCTACACCTTC
NA	TRBV18	NA	TRBJ1-1	CATTVGGDTEAFF	TGTGCCACCACCGTGGGGGGGGACACTGAAGCTTTCTTT